This TCR beta chain comes out of a study of cytomegalovirus exposure and HLA in healthy donors (dated 2017 in TCRdb). Context from the whole study: According to an earlier analysis of several hundred of the donors, about 179 million T cells yielded over 90 million unique TCR beta sequences and roughly 280 Gb of sequence data. An early release that covered 500 to 800 HLA-typed donors contained approximately 290 gigabases of sequencing data and 70 million to 100 million unique TCR sequences. Of the roughly 390 genotyped donors, 65% to 90% were placed in the genetic ancestry cluster associated with self-reported Caucasian donors. The study aimed to test whether cataloging public T cell receptors could reveal signatures of past pathogen exposure. The study used immunosequencing to profile the T cell repertoires of more than 650 subjects and linked those repertoires to cytomegalovirus serostatus. A separate validation cohort of roughly 110 different subjects was used in addition to the approximately 610-subject first cohort. To predict cytomegalovirus infection status, the study combined high-throughput TCR immunosequencing, statistical association of individual TCRs with disease status, and machine learning. A later analysis re-analyzed previously published TCR beta repertoires from 600 to 850 donors and added high-resolution HLA genotyping to study TCR occurrence patterns. Rather than drawing on any new phenotypic data, the later analysis identified candidate immune exposures from TCR beta sequences and the way those sequences occurred across donors. In an earlier analysis of a few hundred of the donors, high-throughput TCR beta sequencing was used to judge whether each TCR beta V gene segment behaved as functional or pseudogenic. Donor age, sex, ethnicity and CMV serostatus were compiled alongside the repertoire data. In a later genetic analysis, genome-wide SNP genotypes for about three fifths of the 666 donors were used, and that subset was treated as a discovery cohort. Every discovery cohort repertoire had been produced on one sequencing platform. HLA typing covered class I and class II loci at four-digit resolution. Typing coverage varied by locus: roughly 629-640 donors for A, B, C, DRB1 and DQB1; approximately 520 for DQA1; more than 600 for DPA1; about 450 for DPB1. Because of strong linkage in the cohort, a handful of DR-DQ haplotypes were treated as single units for association and clustering. Among about 360 genotyped donors of the cohort, an average of roughly 240,000 unique TCR beta nucleotide sequences were sequenced per donor, about a sixth of them non-productive. Points the paper makes about the study in general: A further reported finding was that TCR beta sequences accurately predicted the HLA-A and HLA-B alleles for most subjects in the first cohort. Specific HLA alleles were associated with roughly 16,000 TCR beta sequences at a false discovery rate of 0.05 in a later analysis. Cytomegalovirus status was reported to be diagnosed by the classifier with high specificity and sensitivity in both the original and validation cohorts. A cluster of highly shared sequence variants was judged likely to represent a technical artifact of the sequencing pipeline. When HLA alleles, especially DR and DQ, strongly co-occurred, attributing TCR associations to individual alleles was difficult. The authors suggested that the approach could potentially be generalized to other disease states and immunological phenotypes. According to a later genetic analysis, donors in an Asian-associated ancestry cluster had fewer N-insertions in productive TCRs than the roughly 670-donor mean. In an earlier analysis of about 600 of the donors, most TCR beta V segments appeared in productive rearrangements about 87% or about 30% of the time, broadly matching IMGT annotations. The earlier analysis of nearly 600 of the donors excluded seventeen rarely observed V segments, including chromosome 9 orphons, because counts were too low. Immune exposure information for the cohort was limited to CMV serostatus. Because HLA typing was missing for some donors at each locus, association tests included only the typed subset. Several of the top co-occurrence clusters appeared to be linked to parvovirus B19, influenza, CMV and Epstein-Barr virus, according to a later analysis. Linkage disequilibrium might explain the correlated functional status among segregating V segments, but an unknown experimental factor could not be excluded. An association between a missense DCLRE1C variant and V-gene and J-gene trimming of TCR beta chains was found in a later genetic analysis and replicated in an independent cohort. Compared with equally common non-associated chains, HLA-associated TCR beta chains in a later analysis were more clonally expanded and had lower generation probabilities. Some IMGT-functional V segments, including TRBV6-2 and TRBV6-3, could not be told apart with the 87-base-pair reads, so those segments were excluded. Sequencing depth was assumed to be roughly uniform across donors in the presence/absence analyses, though that assumption may not hold. Across donors, most TCR sequences were observed very rarely, whereas some public TCRs were present in many individuals. A later analysis found that TCR association rates varied across HLA loci, with DRB1 alleles showing the most associated TCRs and HLA-C alleles the fewest. Only TCR beta chains were sequenced in this cohort, and the absence of alpha or paired-chain data limited detectable features. The study listed 150 to 200 TCR beta chains as associated with cytomegalovirus. According to a later analysis, most CMV-associated TCR beta chains appeared to be HLA-restricted, and the HLA associations seemed to be driven largely by CMV exposure. A few of the identified cytomegalovirus-associated TCR beta chains were confirmed in vitro to be specific for cytomegalovirus antigens.

Via the germline V gene (reference sequence), CDR1 is SSHAT and CDR2 FNYEAQ. The cysteine opens and the phenylalanine closes a CDR3 of 13 amino acids. The sequence is cut down to CDR3 DNA, 39 bases in frame from base 1. On this clone: The target of this receptor is not known. One end of the junction is discordant with germline, which a read error may explain.

The method was the immunoSEQ multiplex PCR assay. For the multiplex PCR, a mixture combining 60 forward primers for TCR Vbeta segments and 13 reverse primers for TCR Jbeta segments was used. The CDR3 region of rearranged TCR beta genes was amplified from genomic DNA with a multiplex PCR assay. The amplified TCR beta libraries were sequenced on the Illumina HiSeq System as 87-base-pair reads. The original methods were these. Across the 666 repertoires, a later analysis counted approximately 83 million unique TCR beta chains, roughly 11 million of which were shared by at least two donors. To remove PCR and sequencing errors, raw reads were error-corrected and collapsed into unique sequences using a nearest-neighbor algorithm that merged closely related sequences. V, D and J gene segments were assigned by aligning CDR3 sequences to IMGT reference sequences. For a sequence to be retained, a match of at least six nucleotides to both a V gene segment and a J gene segment was required. Rearrangements were called productive when the CDR3 lacked stop codons and stayed in frame with V and J; all others were non-productive. Following IMGT convention, CDR3 was defined as the stretch from the second conserved V-encoded cysteine up to the conserved J-encoded phenylalanine. Sequences without an unambiguous match to a single V gene segment were excluded from the earlier analysis of approximately 600 of the donors. In an earlier analysis of around 600 of the donors, V segments were called functional above 56.7% productive rearrangements and were called segregating when the between-donor standard deviation exceeded 5%. A statistical classification framework was developed to diagnose cytomegalovirus status using the catalog of TCR beta chain sequences. In a later analysis, TCR nucleotide sequences were compared against IMGT/GENE-DB human TR gene sequences so that V and J genes could be assigned. A later analysis assigned CDR3 sequences and most-parsimonious VDJ recombination scenarios with the TCRdist pipeline. In a later analysis, every TCR beta chain was defined by the combination of its CDR3 amino acid sequence and its V-gene family, and reads without a unique V-gene family were dropped. In a later analysis, 500 to 650 highly shared, low-generation-probability nucleotide sequences were removed to address suspected cross-contamination and a sequencing artifact. In a later analysis, a clonal expansion index for each public chain was calculated from normalized within-repertoire ranks of inferred template counts. A later analysis computed generation probabilities with a VDJ recombination model fitted to out-of-frame rearrangements, and checked the results against IGoR. In a later analysis, hypergeometric tests were used to score TCR-TCR, TCR-HLA and TCR-CMV co-occurrence, with a repertoire-size bias correction applied to TCR pairs. In a later analysis, false discovery rates were estimated by permuting HLA or CMV assignments 20 times. In a later analysis, co-occurring TCRs were grouped with DBSCAN, and TCRdist sequence similarity was added when clustering was performed within HLA-allele-positive subsets. Repertoires with fewer than 30,000 or more than 120,000 public chains, plus five repertoires with anomalous nucleotide sharing, were excluded from co-occurrence clustering. Not all clones reach the TCRdb copy of this immuneACCESS table, which keeps in-frame sequences only. Checked studies attribute under half of the gap to unresolved V genes and leave the rest unexplained. The DNA was the basis for D and trimming; V, J and clone size are from that table. Within this sample are approximately 150,000 clones, with just over 70% of them counted one time only. Less than 2.5% of the sample rests with the top ten.

The cohort was made up of approximately 670 healthy bone marrow donors. All cohort members were sampled while nominally healthy, although unrecorded immune exposures were likely present. Of the 700 or so cohort members, approximately 300 had positive CMV serostatus and fewer than 400 had negative CMV serostatus, and CMV serostatus was not recorded for the donor. A peripheral blood sample was collected from each donor, and TCR beta sequencing was performed on peripheral blood mononuclear cells. The Qiagen DNeasy Blood Extraction Kit was used to extract genomic DNA from the blood cell samples. The source of this sequence is a human donor in good health. The V and J segments used are TRBV7-7 and TRBJ2-7, and the D gene may be TRBD2, 5 bases matching. What was sequenced was PBMCs. The nucleotide sequence reads as follows: TGTGCTAGCAGCTCGGGGAGCTCCTACGAGCAGTACTTC. Its product reads: CASSSGSSYEQYF.